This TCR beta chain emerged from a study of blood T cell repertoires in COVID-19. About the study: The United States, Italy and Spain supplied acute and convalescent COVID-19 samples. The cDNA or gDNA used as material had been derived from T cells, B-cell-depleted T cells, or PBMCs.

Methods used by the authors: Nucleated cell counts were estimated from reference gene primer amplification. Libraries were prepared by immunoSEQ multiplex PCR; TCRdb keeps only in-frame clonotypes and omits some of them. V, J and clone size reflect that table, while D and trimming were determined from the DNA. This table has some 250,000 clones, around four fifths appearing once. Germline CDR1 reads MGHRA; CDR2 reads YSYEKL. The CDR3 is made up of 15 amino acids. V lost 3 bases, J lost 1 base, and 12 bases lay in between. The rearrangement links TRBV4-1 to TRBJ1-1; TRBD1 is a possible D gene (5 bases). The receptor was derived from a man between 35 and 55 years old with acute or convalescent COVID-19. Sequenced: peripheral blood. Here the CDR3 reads CASSQGTGQNTEAFF. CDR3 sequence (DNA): TGCGCCAGCAGCCAGGGCACAGGACAGAACACTGAAGCTTTCTTT.